The clone carrying this TCR beta chain appeared a few times. No antigen is known for it. The method was immunoSEQ multiplex PCR; TCRdb's version includes in-frame clones alone and lacks a portion of them. Of some 28,000 clones listed, 70% to 80% were seen once; the top ten hold approximately 30%. After removal of 6 bases from V and 0 bases from J, the junction contained 11 bases not matched to a gene. The length of the CDR3 is 16 residues. The data stem from a study of STAT3 mutations in large granular lymphocyte leukemia. Regarding the study as a whole: Clonal expansion was inferred from samples taken at other timepoints. Every T-LGLL patient had at least one immunodominant TCRbeta clonotype.

The sample consisted of peripheral blood mononuclear cells. The clonotype comes from a woman in her forties or fifties with T-cell large granular lymphocyte leukemia. Some clones in this sample may be carry-over from other donors' samples. The genes are TRBV23-1 and TRBJ2-7; 7 bases are a match to TRBD1. TRBV23-1 is placed among ORFs of uncertain function. The CDR3 coding sequence is TGCGCCAGCAGCCTCATCCTCCGGGACAGCTCCTACGAGCAGTACTTC. It is translated as CASSLILRDSSYEQYF.